The 21 T cell receptor beta chains below all came from one sample that was sequenced in a study of blood T cell repertoires in COVID-19. Method: immunoSEQ multiplex PCR; TCRdb's copy keeps in-frame clones and lacks some. The sample lists about 270,000 clones, approximately 87% occurring once. Input material: peripheral blood. The receptors derive from a woman aged 45-65 years with acute or convalescent COVID-19.

The chain has TRBV21-1 and TRBJ1-1; the listed D gene, TRBD1, was not tested against the DNA. TRBV21-1 is shown as a pseudogene. The CDR3 contains 14 residues. In DNA, the CDR3 is TGTGCCAGCAGCAAAGACAGGGGACTCGCTGAAGCTTTCTTT. Amino acid sequence: CASSKDRGLAEAFF.

This clone was seen a handful of times. The chain carries TRBV7-6 and TRBJ2-1, with D perhaps TRBD2 (6 bases). The CDR3 is made up of 19 amino acids. V dropped 2 bases and J dropped 2 bases, with 22 bases sitting between them. Germline loops: CDR1 SGHVS, CDR2 FNYEAQ. The CDR3, as DNA: TGTGCCAGCAGCTTATTAATTAGCGGTCCGTCTGGGACCTACAATGAGCAGTTCTTC. Encoded protein: CASSLLISGPSGTYNEQFF.

The chain employs TRBV18 and TRBJ1-4; 8 positions agree with TRBD1. V shed 5 bases and J 5 bases; nucleotides not matched to a gene: 7. The CDR3 contains 15 residues. CDR1 and CDR2 from the germline V gene are KGHSH and LQKENI. The CDR3 DNA is TGTGCCAGCTCAGCTAACAGGGGGACGAATGAAAAACTGTTTTTT. This encodes CASSANRGTNEKLFF.

The chain carries TRBV5-1 and TRBJ2-2, with D perhaps TRBD1 (5 bases). The germline V and J ends were trimmed by 2 bases and 6 bases, with 8 bases remaining between them. Germline CDR1 and CDR2: SGHRS and YFSETQ. The CDR3 has 13 amino acids. The CDR3 protein is CASSLFRAGELFF. In DNA form, the CDR3 reads TGCGCCAGCAGCTTATTCAGGGCCGGGGAGCTGTTTTTT.

This clone has a single count. The chain links TRBV7-9 to TRBJ2-1, with 8 nucleotides matching TRBD1. Germline V gene sequence: CDR1 SEHNR, CDR2 FQNEAQ (reference sequence). The length of the CDR3 is 12 residues. V dropped 7 bases and J dropped 9; count of bases not matched to a gene: 5. The CDR3 loop is CASTGQGLEQFF. As DNA, the CDR3 is TGTGCCAGCACCGGACAGGGCCTTGAGCAGTTCTTC.

The rearrangement joins TRBV4-2 to TRBJ1-5; D is perhaps TRBD1 (5 bases). V gave up 0 bases and J gave up 1 base, with 7 bases separating them. The CDR3 sequence is 15 residues long. CDR1 LGHNA and CDR2 YNFKEQ come from the germline V gene. In nucleotides, the CDR3 is TGTGCCAGCAGCCAAGACAGGGTAAGCAATCAGCCCCAGCATTTT. Translated, it gives CASSQDRVSNQPQHF.

The chain is built from TRBV7-2 and TRBJ2-1; 9 nucleotides agree with TRBD2. This CDR3 has 13 amino acids. The V segment lost 3 bases and the J segment 14 bases; nucleotides outside the gene matches: 8. Germline V gene sequence: CDR1 SGHTA, CDR2 FQGNSA. The CDR3 coding sequence is TGTGCCAGCAGCTTGGATGGACTAGCGATCAAGTTCTTC. Translated, it gives CASSLDGLAIKFF. Full variable domain (rest looked up from reference TRBV7-2 and TRBJ2-1): GAGVSQSPSNKVTEKGKDVELRCDPISGHTALYWYRQSLGQGLEFLIYFQGNSAPDKSGLPSDRFSAERTGGSVSTLTIQRTQQEDSAVYLCASSLDGLAIKFFGPGTRLTVL.

This sequence joins TRBV24-1 and TRBJ2-7, with TRBD1 matching 7 bases. Unmatched junction bases numbered 7, after V lost 4 bases and J lost 2 bases. This CDR3 contains 15 residues. Germline lookup yields CDR1 KGHDR and CDR2 SFDVKD. The CDR3 here is CATSELPGQTYEQYF. CDR3 sequence (DNA): TGTGCCACCAGTGAGCTTCCGGGACAGACCTACGAGCAGTACTTC.

The chain joins TRBV7-2 to TRBJ2-3; TRBD2 matches at 8 bases. The CDR3 totals 16 residues. Losses at the gene ends were 0 bases for V and 3 bases for J; bases not matched to a gene: 5. Per germline, CDR1 SGHTA and CDR2 FQGNSA. The CDR3 region is CASSLAGVAGTDTQYF. DNA of the CDR3: TGTGCCAGCAGCTTAGCGGGGGTAGCGGGGACAGATACGCAGTATTTT.

This chain connects TRBV19 to TRBJ1-4; a possible D gene is TRBD1 (5 bases). V lost 8 bases and J 7 bases, leaving 23 bases between the germline ends. Germline CDR1 reads LNHDA; CDR2 reads SQIVND (reference sequence). The length of the CDR3 is 16 residues. CDR3 DNA: TGTGCCAGTTCTCACCTTCGCCGGGGGAAGGGTGAAAAACTGTTTTTT. This codes for CASSHLRRGKGEKLFF.

Comments on this clone: The same CDR3 can be traced to other DNA sequences in this sample. The V and J genes are TRBV24-1 and TRBJ2-5, with D hard to call. The CDR3 has 12 amino acids. V lost 5 bases, J lost 2 bases, and 5 bases lay in between. Per the germline V gene, CDR1 is KGHDR and CDR2 is SFDVKD. The CDR3 DNA is TGTGCCACCAGTGGCCAGCAAGAGACCCAGTACTTC. As protein: CATSGQQETQYF.

This rearrangement joins TRBV18 to TRBJ2-7; 15 bases map to TRBD2. Trimming removed 0 bases from V and 6 bases from J; junction bases left unmatched: 3. The CDR3 loop spans 16 amino acids. CDR1 KGHSH and CDR2 LQKENI come from the germline V gene. CDR3 loop: CASSPPGTSGRIEQYF. The CDR3 DNA is TGTGCCAGCTCACCACCCGGGACTAGCGGGAGGATCGAGCAGTACTTC.

This chain links TRBV7-6 with TRBJ2-2; TRBD2 matches 8 bases. The V gene end was trimmed by 5 bases and the J gene end by 3 bases; junction bases not matched to a gene: 8. CDR3 size: 16 residues. Germline CDR1 and CDR2: SGHVS and FNYEAQ. CDR3 loop: CASSPRGTRYTGELFF. The DNA of the CDR3 is TGTGCCAGCAGCCCTAGAGGGACTAGGTACACCGGGGAGCTGTTTTTT. Filled out from reference TRBV7-6 and TRBJ2-2, the complete variable domain reads GAGVSQSPRYKVTKRGQDVALRCDPISGHVSLYWYRQALGQGPEFLTYFNYEAQQDKSGLPNDRFSAERPEGSISTLTIQRTEQRDSAMYRCASSPRGTRYTGELFFGEGSRLTVL.

This clone was found a few times. The V and J genes are TRBV30 and TRBJ1-3; no definite D call. Trimming removed 0 bases from V and 7 bases from J, with 10 bases in between. The V gene's germline CDR1 is GTSNPN and CDR2 SVGIG (reference sequence). CDR3 length: 13 residues. In DNA form, the CDR3 reads TGTGCCTGGAGTGTTCATTTGTTGAACACCATATATTTT. This codes for CAWSVHLLNTIYF. Combining the CDR3 with reference TRBV30 and TRBJ1-3 gives the whole variable domain SQTIHQWPATLVQPVGSPLSLECTVEGTSNPNLYWYRQAAGRGLQLLFYSVGIGQISSEVPQNLSASRPQDRQFILSSKKLLLSDSGFYLCAWSVHLLNTIYFGEGSWLTVV.

As to this clone: Additional DNA sequences in this sample encode the identical CDR3. The chain carries TRBV2 and TRBJ2-3; D is ambiguous. Per the germline V gene, CDR1 is SNHLY and CDR2 is FYNNEI. V was clipped by 6 bases and J by 1 base, with 5 bases between them. The CDR3 runs 12 residues. The CDR3 nucleotides are TGTGCCAGCAGAGAGCGCACAGATACGCAGTATTTT. Translation gives CASRERTDTQYF.

The chain employs TRBV28 and TRBJ1-2, with 10 positions matching TRBD1. The CDR3 extends over 15 amino acids. Germline values: CDR1 MDHEN, CDR2 SYDVKM. The trim removed 4 bases at V and 3 bases at J, leaving 5 bases unmatched. CDR3 DNA: TGTGCCAGCAGTTCCGGGACAGGGGTGGACTATGGCTACACCTTC. Protein sequence: CASSSGTGVDYGYTF.

The rearrangement joins TRBV18 to TRBJ1-2; 12 positions agree with TRBD1. This CDR3 region has 16 residues. V lost 2 bases to trimming and J lost 7 bases; unmatched junction nucleotides: 8. Per the germline V gene, CDR1 is KGHSH and CDR2 is LQKENI. CDR3 in amino acids: CASSPTPGTGGGGYTF. The CDR3 DNA follows: TGTGCCAGCTCACCAACTCCCGGGACAGGGGGCGGTGGCTACACCTTC.

The V gene is TRBV30, the J gene TRBJ2-1, with TRBD2 matching 7 bases. J lost 14 bases, V lost 8 bases, and 15 bases had no gene match. Germline CDR1 is GTSNPN and CDR2 is SVGIG (reference sequence). The CDR3 consists of 12 residues. The CDR3 DNA reads as TGTGCCGCCGATGAGCGGGACCTCAATGAGTTCTTC. Translating gives CAADERDLNEFF.

This chain uses TRBV24-1 with TRBJ2-5, with 7 bases identical to TRBD1. Germline V gene data show CDR1 as KGHDR and CDR2 as SFDVKD. The CDR3 extends over 17 amino acids. J lost 2 bases, V lost 4 bases, and 12 bases had no gene match. CDR3 DNA sequence: TGTGCCACCAGTGACCCCCGTGACAGGGAGATACAAGAGACCCAGTACTTC. Its protein product is CATSDPRDREIQETQYF.

This sequence joins TRBV10-3 and TRBJ1-1; TRBD1 aligns across 7 bases. After removal of 6 bases from V and 4 bases from J, the junction contained 8 bases not matched to a gene. This CDR3 contains 14 residues. The germline V gene has CDR1 ENHRY and CDR2 SYGVKD. The CDR3 DNA is TGTGCCATCAGGGAAGGGGGCGTGAGCACTGAAGCTTTCTTT. Residues: CAIREGGVSTEAFF.

The rearrangement joins TRBV19 to TRBJ1-2, with D possibly TRBD1 on 5 matching bases. This CDR3 spans 16 amino acids. V lost 2 bases and J lost 0, with 13 bases in between. The germline V gene encodes CDR1 LNHDA and CDR2 SQIVND (reference sequence). CDR3 region: CASSIMSGATNYGYTF. CDR3 DNA sequence: TGTGCCAGTAGTATAATGAGTGGGGCTACTAACTATGGCTACACCTTC.